This T cell receptor (beta chain) comes out of a study of blood T cell repertoires in COVID-19. Across 20 to 25 US areas, participants ranged in age from about 18 to 90 years. Only in-frame clones appear in the TCRdb table, and some are missing; sequencing was by immunoSEQ multiplex PCR. Of about 230,000 clones listed, 89% are singletons. Germline V lookup: CDR1 MDHEN, CDR2 SYDVKM. The CDR3 totals 14 residues. J was trimmed by 5 bases and V by 5 bases; bases with no gene match: 8. Sample: PBMCs or T cells enriched from blood (not recorded which). The chain couples TRBV28 to TRBJ2-5; 7 bases are shared with TRBD2. The sequence was collected from a woman aged 25 to 39 with acute COVID-19. CDR3 protein: CASSTLAADETQYF. Here the CDR3 DNA reads TGTGCCAGCAGTACTCTAGCGGCGGACGAGACCCAGTACTTC.